The next 20 T cell receptor beta chains were all read from a single sample in a study of Tregs in tolerant kidney transplant recipients. Antigens of these TCRs are unknown. Produced via immunoSEQ multiplex PCR; TCRdb's table is partial and in-frame only. The top ten hold around 0.35% of the sample, which has about 44,000 clones, less than 97% seen once. Sequenced sample: Tregs from blood cultured with allogeneic cells. These TCRs come from a human donor in good health.

The rearrangement links TRBV28 to TRBJ1-2; D is unclear. Looked up from germline, CDR1 is MDHEN and CDR2 is SYDVKM. The CDR3 length is 11 residues. V was cut by 2 bases and J by 6 bases, with 4 bases left in between. CDR3: CASSLQDGYTF. The CDR3 DNA sequence: TGTGCCAGCAGTTTACAAGATGGCTACACCTTC.

The J gene is TRBJ2-3, the V gene TRBV29-1; 7 nucleotides agree with TRBD2. Per the germline V gene, CDR1 is SQVTM and CDR2 is ANQGSEA. The CDR3 consists of 13 residues. The V and J ends lost 4 bases and 4 bases, in that order; junction bases with no gene match: 5. CDR3 loop: CSVASGGADTQYF. In DNA form, the CDR3 reads TGCAGCGTTGCTAGCGGCGGGGCAGATACGCAGTATTTT.

J is TRBJ2-4 and V is TRBV19; TRBD1 aligns across 9 bases. The CDR3 has 15 amino acids. V was clipped by 5 bases and J by 4 bases; unmatched bases: 6. Per germline, CDR1 LNHDA and CDR2 SQIVND (reference sequence). For the CDR3, the DNA is TGTGCCAGTAGTGCCTCCGGGACAGGGAAAAACATTCAGTACTTC. This encodes CASSASGTGKNIQYF. Filled out from reference TRBV19 and TRBJ2-4, the complete variable domain reads DGGITQSPKYLFRKEGQNVTLSCEQNLNHDAMYWYRQDPGQGLRLIYYSQIVNDFQKGDIAEGYSVSREKKESFPLTVTSAQKNPTAFYLCASSASGTGKNIQYFGAGTRLSVL.

CDR3 loop: CATSSLTAISTDTQYF. The CDR3 nucleotides are TGTGCCACCAGCAGCCTAACGGCCATCAGCACAGATACGCAGTATTTT. This sequence joins TRBV15 and TRBJ2-3, with no clear D. Trimming removed 3 bases at V and 0 bases at J, with 13 bases between. The CDR3 covers 16 residues. Germline V gene data show CDR1 as LNHNV and CDR2 as YYDKDF (reference sequence).

The chain couples TRBV11-2 to TRBJ2-1; the D gene is possibly TRBD2 (6 bases). The CDR3 is 16 residues long. Trimming cost V 1 base and J 4 bases, with 14 bases left between them. Germline-derived CDR1 and CDR2 are SGHAT and FQNNGV. Here the CDR3 DNA reads TGTGCCAGCAGCTTAGGGGGTAGCGGAGAGTACAATGAGCAGTTCTTC. This translates into CASSLGGSGEYNEQFF.

The chain is built from TRBV6-1 and TRBJ1-2; TRBD1 is a possible D gene (5 bases). The length of the CDR3 is 13 residues. Per germline, CDR1 MNHNS and CDR2 SASEGT. Trimming took 6 bases from V and 3 from J, leaving 11 bases between them. The CDR3 DNA reads as TGTGCCAGCAGGAGAGACAGAGACTATGGCTACACCTTC. Its translation is CASRRDRDYGYTF.

The chain links TRBV29-1 to TRBJ1-2; 8 bases are a match to TRBD1. The junction had 6 bases not matched to a gene; V was cut back by 6 bases and J by 6 bases. CDR1 and CDR2 (germline): SQVTM, ANQGSEA. CDR3 length: 12 amino acids. CDR3 nucleotide sequence: TGCAGCGTCGTCGGACAGGGAGATGGCTACACCTTC. This sequence encodes CSVVGQGDGYTF.

The V gene is TRBV29-1, the J gene TRBJ2-1; possibly TRBD1 for D (5 bases). Between the trimmed V and J ends, which lost 2 bases and 15 bases, there was a span of 11 bases. Germline V lookup: CDR1 SQVTM, CDR2 ANQGSEA. The CDR3 extends over 10 amino acids. The CDR3 region is CSVEQGMWFF. The CDR3 DNA reads TGCAGCGTTGAACAGGGTATGTGGTTCTTC.

The genes are TRBV5-4 and TRBJ1-2; 10 bases are a match to TRBD1. CDR3 length: 15 amino acids. V trimming: 4 bases; J trimming: 9 bases; junction bases outside the gene matches: 12. The germline V gene encodes CDR1 SGHNT and CDR2 YYREEE (reference sequence). The CDR3 sequence: CASSPTGGAGTSYTF. CDR3 DNA: TGTGCCAGCAGCCCGACAGGGGGCGCAGGAACGAGCTACACCTTC.

The chain is built from TRBV4-1 and TRBJ2-2, with TRBD2 matching over 9 bases. CDR3 length equals 17 residues. From germline, CDR1 is MGHRA and CDR2 YSYEKL. V trimming: 3 bases; J trimming: 7 bases; junction bases outside the gene matches: 12. The CDR3 region has the DNA TGCGCCAGCAGCCAGAGAGCGGGGACTAGCAGTGTCGGGGAGCTGTTTTTT. The encoded protein is CASSQRAGTSSVGELFF.

The chain combines TRBV18 with TRBJ2-7; tentatively, D is TRBD1 or TRBD2 (5 bases each). This CDR3 comprises 14 residues. Trimming pared 3 bases from V and 5 bases from J, leaving 14 bases between. Looked up from germline, CDR1 is KGHSH and CDR2 is LQKENI. CDR3 residues: CASSPVGVEDEQYF. DNA for the CDR3: TGTGCCAGCTCACCTGTGGGGGTAGAGGACGAGCAGTACTTC.

This chain joins TRBV28 and TRBJ1-4, with a possible D match to TRBD1 (5 bases). Germline assignment: CDR1 MDHEN and CDR2 SYDVKM. The CDR3 has 15 residues. The V and J ends lost 3 bases and 2 bases respectively, with 10 bases between them. The CDR3 DNA follows: TGTGCCAGCAGTTTTAGCGGGGCGACTAATGAAAAACTGTTTTTT. Amino acid sequence: CASSFSGATNEKLFF. The whole variable domain, remainder taken from reference TRBV28 and TRBJ1-4, is DVKVTQSSRYLVKRTGEKVFLECVQDMDHENMFWYRQDPGLGLRLIYFSYDVKMKEKGDIPEGYSVSREKKERFSLILESASTNQTSMYLCASSFSGATNEKLFFGSGTQLSVL.

J is TRBJ1-2 and V is TRBV18, with 9 bases fitting TRBD1. J was trimmed by 3 bases and V by 5 bases; bases with no gene match: 10. This CDR3 has 16 residues. Germline V CDR1 and CDR2: KGHSH, LQKENI. CDR3 coding DNA: TGTGCCAGCTCAGGGACAGGGACTATGCTGGACTATGGCTACACCTTC. This translates into CASSGTGTMLDYGYTF.

This clone was recorded only once. The chain links TRBV18 to TRBJ2-7; 8 bases align to TRBD1. With 3 bases clipped from V and 4 bases from J, the junction kept 5 bases outside the gene matches. The CDR3 contains 14 residues. CDR1 and CDR2 from the germline V gene are KGHSH and LQKENI. CDR3 protein: CASSPDRGPYEQYF. The CDR3 coding sequence is TGTGCCAGCTCACCCGACAGGGGTCCGTACGAGCAGTACTTC.

The chain couples TRBV6-4 to TRBJ2-5; 8 nucleotides agree with TRBD1. CDR3 size: 13 residues. Per the germline V gene, CDR1 is MRHNA and CDR2 is SNTAGT. V shed 5 bases, J shed 4 bases, and the junction held 3 bases outside the gene matches. The CDR3 DNA reads TGTGCCAGCAGTACCGGACAGGGAGAGACCCAGTACTTC. Translation gives CASSTGQGETQYF.

The chain is built from TRBV18 and TRBJ2-5, with 7 bases identical to TRBD1. The CDR3 has 15 amino acids. V shed 2 bases, J shed 5 bases, and the junction held 8 bases outside the gene matches. Germline V gives CDR1 KGHSH, CDR2 LQKENI. The CDR3 spells CASSPGRGREETQYF. The CDR3 coding sequence is TGTGCCAGCTCACCAGGAAGGGGGCGCGAGGAGACCCAGTACTTC. The full variable domain, its missing parts supplied by reference TRBV18 and TRBJ2-5, is NAGVMQNPRHLVRRRGQEARLRCSPMKGHSHVYWYRQLPEEGLKFMVYLQKENIIDESGMPKERFSAEFPKEGPSILRIQQVVRGDSAAYFCASSPGRGREETQYFGPGTRLLVL.

This sequence joins TRBV18 and TRBJ2-7; possibly TRBD2 for D (6 bases). V lost 2 bases and J lost 4, with 9 bases in between. From germline, CDR1 is KGHSH and CDR2 LQKENI. CDR3 length: 13 amino acids. The chain's CDR3 is CASSPSAGYEQYF. In nucleotides, the CDR3 is TGTGCCAGCTCACCAAGCGCGGGGTACGAGCAGTACTTC. The full variable domain, completed using reference TRBV18 and TRBJ2-7, is NAGVMQNPRHLVRRRGQEARLRCSPMKGHSHVYWYRQLPEEGLKFMVYLQKENIIDESGMPKERFSAEFPKEGPSILRIQQVVRGDSAAYFCASSPSAGYEQYFGPGTRLTVT.

This chain links TRBV18 with TRBJ2-3, with 9 nucleotides matching TRBD2. There are 16 residues in the CDR3. Germline CDR1 is KGHSH and CDR2 is LQKENI. The ends lost 3 bases at V and 2 bases at J; junction bases unmatched: 6. CDR3 sequence: CASSPRAGGLTDTQYF. CDR3 nucleotides: TGTGCCAGCTCACCGAGAGCGGGAGGACTCACAGATACGCAGTATTTT.

The chain recombines TRBV2 with TRBJ2-2; 7 bases align to TRBD1. The CDR3 extends over 14 amino acids. Germline assignment: CDR1 SNHLY and CDR2 FYNNEI. J gave up 3 bases and V 5 bases, and 3 bases lay outside the gene matches. In DNA, the CDR3 is TGTGCCAGCAGTCGCGACAGGGACACCGGGGAGCTGTTTTTT. Translating gives CASSRDRDTGELFF. The entire variable domain, with the rest obtained from reference TRBV2 and TRBJ2-2, is as follows: EPEVTQTPSHQVTQMGQEVILRCVPISNHLYFYWYRQILGQKVEFLVSFYNNEISEKSEIFDDQFSVERPDGSNFTLKIRSTKLEDSAMYFCASSRDRDTGELFFGEGSRLTVL.

The rearrangement joins TRBV7-3 to TRBJ2-6; D perhaps matches TRBD2 (6 bases). This CDR3 is 16 amino acids long. Germline values: CDR1 SGHTA, CDR2 FQGTGA. V was clipped by 5 bases and J by 4 bases, with 15 bases between them. For the CDR3, the DNA is TGTGCCAGCAGCCTCGGAGGGGTGCTCGGGGCCAACGTCCTGACTTTC. Its protein product is CASSLGGVLGANVLTF.